A selection of T cell receptor beta chains follows, all from one sample in a study of beta chain features in type 1 diabetes. Assay used: immunoSEQ multiplex PCR; TCRdb lists only in-frame clones, some missing. The top ten hold more than 0.015% of the sample, which has 300,000 to 450,000 clones, roughly 12% seen once. The specimen sequenced was naive CD4+ T cells from blood. Receptor source: a man between 18 and 35 years old in good health. The CDR3 runs from the conserved cysteine through the conserved F or W. A D gene is named only where the DNA matches it firmly. Clone size appears in some rows only: once, few, many, or a class for an expanded clone.

TRBJ2-1,few,TRBV30,19,TRBD2,CAWSVQGAGGRGTYNEQFF,TGTGCCTGGAGTGTACAAGGAGCGGGAGGCAGGGGGACCTACAATGAGCAGTTCTTC
TRBJ2-1,-,TRBV19,14,-,CASTAGSPIHEQFF,TGTGCCAGTACGGCAGGTTCCCCAATTCATGAGCAGTTCTTC
TRBJ2-1,few,TRBV19,15,-,CASSTNSGTGNEQFF,TGTGCCAGTAGTACCAATAGCGGTACTGGCAATGAGCAGTTCTTC
TRBJ1-3,few,TRBV19,13,-,CASRTLSGNTIYF,TGTGCCAGTCGGACACTCTCTGGAAACACCATATATTTT
TRBJ1-2,-,TRBV7-8,14,TRBD1,CASSYPGGHYGYTF,TGTGCCAGCAGCTACCCAGGGGGGCACTATGGCTACACCTTC
TRBJ2-3,few,TRBV4-3,15,TRBD2,CASSQTSGAPKAQYF,TGCGCCAGCAGCCAAACTAGCGGGGCCCCCAAGGCGCAGTATTTT
TRBJ2-7,-,TRBV6-5,13,-,CASSKSPGSEQYF,TGTGCCAGCAGCAAATCCCCCGGTAGCGAGCAGTACTTC
TRBJ2-2,few,TRBV29-1,16,TRBD2,CSAEVAGGPWTGELFF,TGCAGCGCCGAGGTAGCGGGGGGGCCGTGGACCGGGGAGCTGTTTTTT
TRBJ2-6,-,TRBV25-1,17,-,CASSGGRILSGANVLTF,TGTGCCAGCAGTGGTGGGAGAATCCTCTCTGGGGCCAACGTCCTGACTTTC
TRBJ2-7,few,TRBV30,14,TRBD1,CAWTLDRGSYEQYF,TGTGCCTGGACCCTGGACAGGGGCTCCTACGAGCAGTACTTC
TRBJ1-1,-,TRBV2,16,-,CASSTGRGARNTEAFF,TGTGCCAGCAGTACGGGTCGGGGGGCGAGGAACACTGAAGCTTTCTTT
TRBJ2-3,few,TRBV7-2,17,TRBD2,CASSLAVGSGATDTQYF,TGTGCCAGCAGCTTAGCGGTAGGGAGCGGGGCCACAGATACGCAGTATTTT
TRBJ2-7,many,TRBV7-9,14,TRBD1,CASSPRTGYYEQYF,TGTGCCAGCAGCCCGAGGACAGGGTACTACGAGCAGTACTTC
TRBJ1-2,-,TRBV28,12,-,CASRTGNYGYTF,TGTGCCAGCAGAACAGGGAACTATGGCTACACCTTC
TRBJ1-5,few,TRBV11-2,15,-,CASSLDGRVNQPQHF,TGTGCCAGCAGCTTAGATGGCAGGGTTAATCAGCCCCAGCATTTT
TRBJ2-1,few,TRBV15,14,-,CATRQGGDHNEQFF,TGTGCCACCAGACAGGGTGGAGATCACAATGAGCAGTTCTTC
TRBJ1-4,few,TRBV5-4,14,-,CASSPAGPGEKLFF,TGTGCCAGCAGCCCGGCGGGGCCCGGGGAAAAACTGTTTTTT
TRBJ2-3,many,TRBV29-1,13,TRBD1,CSVETGGPDTQYF,TGCAGCGTTGAAACAGGGGGCCCAGATACGCAGTATTTT
TRBJ1-1,few,TRBV6-1,13,-,CASSEDRNTEAFF,TGTGCCAGCAGTGAAGACAGGAACACTGAAGCTTTCTTT
TRBJ2-3,-,TRBV7-9,13,-,CASSPLLGDTQYF,TGTGCCAGCAGCCCGCTACTGGGCGATACGCAGTATTTT
TRBJ2-5,few,TRBV5-1,14,-,CASQGQGASETQYF,TGCGCCAGCCAGGGGCAGGGAGCCTCCGAGACCCAGTACTTC
TRBJ1-1,-,TRBV29-1,14,TRBD1,CSVVRDTGVAEAFF,TGCAGCGTTGTAAGGGATACAGGGGTCGCTGAAGCTTTCTTT
TRBJ2-1,-,TRBV2,13,-,CASSVIQGGEQFF,TGTGCCAGCAGTGTCATACAGGGTGGTGAGCAGTTCTTC
TRBJ1-2,few,TRBV7-2,15,-,CASSLRSPTNYGYTF,TGTGCCAGCAGCTTGAGGAGCCCCACTAACTATGGCTACACCTTC
TRBJ2-3,few,TRBV7-3,16,-,CASSLGRDLRTDTQYF,TGTGCCAGCAGCCTAGGCCGGGACTTACGCACAGATACGCAGTATTTT
TRBJ1-5,few,TRBV7-9,15,-,CASSPGQTDNQPQHF,TGTGCCAGCAGCCCCGGACAGACCGACAATCAGCCCCAGCATTTT
TRBJ2-7,few,TRBV6-5,14,TRBD1,CASSYSQGVYEQYF,TGTGCCAGCAGTTACAGCCAGGGGGTCTACGAGCAGTACTTC
TRBJ2-5,few,TRBV7-9,11,-,CASSSQETQYF,TGTGCCAGCAGCTCACAAGAGACCCAGTACTTC
TRBJ2-1,-,TRBV7-3,13,-,CASSLRQYNEQFF,TGTGCCAGCAGCTTAAGACAGTACAATGAGCAGTTCTTC
TRBJ1-5,-,TRBV6-6,15,-,CASRWDTNSNQPQHF,TGTGCCAGCAGGTGGGACACTAATAGCAATCAGCCCCAGCATTTT
TRBJ2-2,few,TRBV6-6,16,TRBD1,CASSYPGTGNTGELFF,TGTGCCAGCAGTTATCCCGGGACAGGGAACACCGGGGAGCTGTTTTTT
TRBJ2-7,-,TRBV7-2,12,-,CASSSYGVEQYF,TGTGCCAGCAGCTCATACGGGGTCGAGCAGTACTTC
TRBJ1-2,few,TRBV30,13,-,CAWTPSANYGYTF,TGTGCCTGGACCCCCTCAGCTAACTATGGCTACACCTTC
TRBJ2-2,few,TRBV29-1,13,-,CSVDRSNTGELFF,TGCAGCGTTGACAGGTCGAACACCGGGGAGCTGTTTTTT
TRBJ1-4,-,TRBV19,14,-,CASSPGEANEKLFF,TGTGCCAGTAGTCCCGGGGAGGCTAATGAAAAACTGTTTTTT
TRBJ2-3,-,TRBV2,14,TRBD2,CASIRGGTADTQYF,TGTGCCAGCATACGGGGGGGGACCGCAGATACGCAGTATTTT
TRBJ2-6,-,TRBV5-1,18,-,CASSQGGGSNSGANVLTF,TGCGCCAGCAGTCAAGGGGGGGGCAGCAACTCTGGGGCCAACGTCCTGACTTTC
TRBJ2-5,few,TRBV18,12,-,CASSPEQETQYF,TGTGCCAGCTCACCAGAGCAAGAGACCCAGTACTTC
TRBJ1-2,few,TRBV18,13,-,CASSPPGSYGYTF,TGTGCCAGCTCACCTCCGGGGTCCTATGGCTACACCTTC
TRBJ2-7,few,TRBV5-1,15,TRBD2,CASRAGSGVTGEQYF,TGCGCCAGCAGAGCGGGGAGCGGGGTGACGGGCGAGCAGTACTTC
TRBJ2-7,-,TRBV6-5,15,TRBD2,CASSFTSGGPPEQYF,TGTGCCAGCAGTTTCACTAGCGGGGGACCTCCCGAGCAGTACTTC
TRBJ2-2,few,TRBV6-5,14,-,CASTQGQNTGELFF,TGTGCCAGCACCCAAGGACAGAACACCGGGGAGCTGTTTTTT
TRBJ2-5,few,TRBV7-6,14,TRBD1,CASSTGTGSETQYF,TGTGCCAGCAGCACCGGGACAGGGAGTGAGACCCAGTACTTC
TRBJ2-1,few,TRBV10-3,15,-,CAISEGGMPYNEQFF,TGTGCCATCAGTGAGGGGGGGATGCCCTACAATGAGCAGTTCTTC
TRBJ2-7,-,TRBV14,14,-,CASSQGQVGYEQYF,TGTGCCAGCAGCCAAGGACAGGTGGGCTACGAGCAGTACTTC
TRBJ2-5,few,TRBV7-2,17,TRBD2,CASSRGTSGGRGETQYF,TGTGCCAGCAGCCGAGGGACTAGCGGGGGGAGGGGTGAGACCCAGTACTTC
TRBJ1-2,few,TRBV28,17,-,CASSYRTPTNTNYGYTF,TGTGCCAGCAGTTACAGGACACCGACAAATACTAACTATGGCTACACCTTC
TRBJ2-3,few,TRBV7-3,14,-,CASSLTSRTDTQYF,TGTGCCAGCAGCTTAACGTCTCGCACAGATACGCAGTATTTT
TRBJ2-2,-,TRBV9,16,-,CASSTTTGLETGELFF,TGTGCCAGCAGCACTACCACGGGGTTAGAGACCGGGGAGCTGTTTTTT
TRBJ2-7,few,TRBV9,14,TRBD2,CASSATPGEGEQYF,TGTGCCAGCAGCGCCACCCCGGGGGAGGGCGAGCAGTACTTC
TRBJ2-3,-,TRBV7-2,15,TRBD2,CASRPERGGQDTQYF,TGTGCCAGCAGACCAGAGCGGGGGGGCCAAGATACGCAGTATTTT
TRBJ2-3,few,TRBV28,14,TRBD2,CASSASGFTDTQYF,TGTGCCAGCAGTGCTAGCGGGTTCACAGATACGCAGTATTTT